This T cell receptor (beta chain) comes out of a study of graft-versus-host responses after intestinal transplantation. Study summary: The transplants performed in recipients were multivisceral, liver-intestinal, or isolated intestinal. Study-level points and caveats: Ileal or blood samples showed some GvH clones first, and such clones were also found in recipient marrow.

As to this clone: No antigen is known for it.

The germline V gene encodes CDR1 MNHNY and CDR2 SVGAGI (reference sequence). V was clipped by 6 bases and J by 7 bases; unmatched bases: 7. The length of the CDR3 is 15 residues. Profiled with immunoSEQ multiplex PCR; TCRdb holds only in-frame clones, not every one. The sample comprises 77,000 or so clones, roughly 90% of which are singletons, and approximately 0.73% rests with the top ten. The sample in question was PBMCs, obtained 98 days after intestinal transplantation. This clonotype originated in a human patient who received an intestinal transplant, so some T cells may come from the graft donor. This rearrangement joins TRBV6-6 to TRBJ1-6, with 9 bases that match TRBD1. The CDR3 DNA reads TGTGCCAGCAGCCTGAACAGGGGGCAGAATTCACCCCTCCACTTT. Protein product: CASSLNRGQNSPLHF.